The 26 T cell receptor beta chains presented below share a single source sample, sequenced in a study of PD-1 blockade in mismatch repair-deficient tumors. The data were produced by immunoSEQ multiplex PCR, yet TCRdb's version contains in-frame clones alone and is incomplete. The repertoire holds some 84,000 clones, with 81% as singletons. Source: peripheral blood, taken 12 weeks after starting pembrolizumab. Receptors were obtained from an adult with mismatch repair-deficient cancer.

The chain joins TRBV19 to TRBJ2-1, with 11 bases fitting TRBD2. Germline CDR1 is LNHDA and CDR2 is SQIVND (reference sequence). V lost 6 bases to trimming and J lost 1 base; unmatched junction nucleotides: 5. The CDR3 runs 16 residues. CDR3 amino acids: CASSPSGRRSYNEQFF. DNA for the CDR3: TGTGCCAGTAGCCCTAGCGGGAGGCGGTCCTACAATGAGCAGTTCTTC.

This chain joins TRBV10-3 and TRBJ2-7; D is ambiguous. Trimming stripped 3 bases from V and 2 bases from J, with 17 bases between. The germline CDR1 and CDR2 sequences are ENHRY and SYGVKD. The CDR3 has 16 amino acids. CDR3 sequence reads: CAISDFVSEGTYEQYF. The CDR3 nucleotides are TGTGCCATCAGTGATTTTGTCAGTGAAGGGACCTACGAGCAGTACTTC.

The chain combines TRBV6-5 with TRBJ1-4, with a possible D match to TRBD1 (5 bases). The CDR3 totals 14 residues. From germline, CDR1 is MNHEY and CDR2 SVGAGI. The ends were cut back, 6 bases at V and 0 bases at J, with 8 bases in the middle. CDR3 loop: CASSPTATNEKLFF. In DNA form, the CDR3 reads TGTGCCAGCAGCCCGACAGCAACTAATGAAAAACTGTTTTTT.

About this clone: One end of the junction does not line up with germline, which may come from a read error. V gene TRBV7-7 combines with J gene TRBJ2-1; weak D call: TRBD2 (5 bases). CDR1 is SSHAT, CDR2 FNYEAQ, per germline (reference sequence). The CDR3 extends over 15 amino acids. The CDR3 loop reads CASSYGSGTAGEQFF. Here the CDR3 DNA reads TGTGCTAGCAGCTATGGCAGCGGCACCGCCGGGGAGCAGTTCTTC. The full variable domain, completed using reference TRBV7-7 and TRBJ2-1, is GAGVSQSPRYKVTKRGQDVTLRCDPISSHATLYWYQQALGQGPEFLTYFNYEAQPDKSGLPSDRFSAERPEGSISTLTIQRTEQRDSAMYRCASSYGSGTAGEQFFGPGTRLTVL.

The chain carries TRBV5-5 and TRBJ2-3; 9 bases fit TRBD1. V trimming: 1 base; J trimming: 0 bases; junction bases outside the gene matches: 3. Germline assignment: CDR1 SGHKS and CDR2 YYEKEE (reference sequence). The CDR3 loop spans 16 amino acids. The chain's CDR3 is CASSLRQGGSTDTQYF. The CDR3 coding sequence is TGTGCCAGCAGCTTGCGACAGGGGGGGAGCACAGATACGCAGTATTTT.

This chain links TRBV6-5 with TRBJ2-7; the match to TRBD2 covers 7 bases. The CDR3 has 13 residues. The germline V gene has CDR1 MNHEY and CDR2 SVGAGI. J gave up 7 bases and V 8 bases, and 11 bases lay outside the gene matches. In DNA form, the CDR3 reads TGTGCCAGCCTCGAGGGAGGGCCGTTGGAGCAGTACTTC. Protein product: CASLEGGPLEQYF.

This clone has just a few counts. The genes are TRBV2 and TRBJ2-7; D is undetermined. This CDR3 contains 13 residues. The V gene's germline CDR1 is SNHLY and CDR2 FYNNEI. V was pared by 2 bases and J by 5 bases, with 10 bases between. The CDR3 coding sequence is TGTGCCAGCAGTGAAAGGCAGCGAGACGAGCAGTACTTC. Encoded protein: CASSERQRDEQYF.

This clone was found once. This chain uses TRBV7-2 with TRBJ2-3, with a weak D call TRBD1 (6 bases). Germline-derived CDR1 and CDR2 are SGHTA and FQGNSA. This CDR3 is 14 amino acids long. V lost 5 bases, J lost 2 bases, and 11 bases lay in between. Here the CDR3 DNA reads TGTGCCAGCAGCCCGGGACATTCCACAGATACGCAGTATTTT. Translation: CASSPGHSTDTQYF.

The chain is built from TRBV29-1 and TRBJ2-2; 7 bases map to TRBD2. CDR1 is SQVTM and CDR2 is ANQGSEA in the germline V gene. The CDR3 extends over 11 amino acids. With 7 bases clipped from V and 5 bases from J, the junction kept 1 base outside the gene matches. CDR3 sequence (DNA): TGCAGCGGGCGGGAGACCGGGGAGCTGTTTTTT. This sequence encodes CSGRETGELFF.

This clone was seen only a few times. The gene calls are TRBV27 and TRBJ1-1, with a possible D match to TRBD1 (6 bases). V lost 8 bases to trimming and J lost 3 bases, with 10 bases between them. Germline CDR1 reads MNHEY; CDR2 reads SMNVEV (reference sequence). This CDR3 is built from 12 residues. Here the CDR3 DNA reads TGTGCCAGCCGTAGGGGGGACACTGAAGCTTTCTTT. Encoded protein: CASRRGDTEAFF.

CDR3 in amino acids: CASSSQGPEQFF. The DNA of the CDR3 is TGTGCCAGCAGCTCACAGGGGCCCGAGCAGTTCTTC. This rearrangement joins TRBV28 to TRBJ2-1; TRBD1 aligns across 7 bases. The CDR3 has 12 amino acids. V gave up 6 bases and J gave up 10 bases; unmatched junction bases: 6. Germline loops: CDR1 MDHEN, CDR2 SYDVKM.

A remark on this clone: In this CDR3 the conserved last residue, phenylalanine or tryptophan, is missing, so a read error is likely. It is unclear where the CDR3 begins or ends on the DNA, so no DNA is shown, and the CDR3 is as TCRdb lists it. The chain links TRBV29-1 to TRBJ1-1. The CDR3 totals 12 residues, both ends included. Germline V CDR1 and CDR2: SQVTM, ANQGSEA. CDR3 sequence reads: CSVREGPEQFLA.

The rearrangement links TRBV11-3 to TRBJ2-2, with 9 positions matching TRBD1. The V gene end was trimmed by 6 bases and the J gene end by 7 bases; junction bases not matched to a gene: 12. Germline values: CDR1 SGHNT, CDR2 YENEEA. There are 16 residues in the CDR3. The chain's CDR3 is CASRKPGQGFHGELFF. CDR3 DNA: TGTGCCAGCAGAAAACCGGGACAGGGATTCCACGGGGAGCTGTTTTTT.

This clone was observed a few times. This chain uses TRBV7-3 with TRBJ2-3; 7 bases line up with TRBD2. CDR1 is SGHTA and CDR2 is FQGTGA in the germline V gene. The CDR3 spans 12 residues. V lost 2 bases to trimming and J lost 9 bases; unmatched junction nucleotides: 2. CDR3 amino acids: CASSLFGGTQYF. The CDR3 nucleotides are TGTGCCAGCAGCTTATTCGGGGGGACGCAGTATTTT.

This chain links TRBV28 with TRBJ1-5, with D perhaps TRBD1 (6 bases). The ends were cut back, 5 bases at V and 0 bases at J, with 17 bases in the middle. CDR3 length: 17 amino acids. Germline CDR1 MDHEN, CDR2 SYDVKM. The CDR3 DNA sequence: TGTGCCAGCAGTCCACCCACAGGGATGAGTAGCAATCAGCCCCAGCATTTT. Translation gives CASSPPTGMSSNQPQHF.

This chain uses TRBV29-1 with TRBJ2-3; D may be TRBD1 (6 bases). The CDR3 has 12 residues. CDR1 is SQVTM, CDR2 ANQGSEA, per germline. The ends were cut back, 7 bases at V and 0 bases at J, with 8 bases in the middle. Here the CDR3 DNA reads TGCAGCGCTGGGGGCAGCACAGATACGCAGTATTTT. Its translation: CSAGGSTDTQYF.

The chain combines TRBV12-2 with TRBJ2-3; TRBD2 is taken as the D call from the table, unchecked against the DNA. TRBV12-2 is designated a pseudogene. CDR3 size: 11 residues. DNA of the CDR3: TGTGCAAGTCGCCGGGGTGCTACGCAGTATTTT. Encoded protein: CASRRGATQYF.

This clone has only a few counts. An end of the junction differs from the germline gene, which may be a read error. The chain has TRBV7-7 and TRBJ2-5, with 9 bases that match TRBD2. The CDR3 has 14 amino acids. The germline V gene encodes CDR1 SSHAT and CDR2 FNYEAQ (reference sequence). The CDR3 DNA reads TGTGCTAGCAGCGTGGACAGCGGGGGGGAGACCCAGTACTTC. It encodes CASSVDSGGETQYF.

The rearrangement joins TRBV11-2 to TRBJ2-5; 7 bases line up with TRBD2. Germline loops: CDR1 SGHAT, CDR2 FQNNGV. Trimming at V came to 5 bases and at J to 5 bases, leaving 8 bases not matched to a gene. The CDR3 spans 14 residues. The CDR3 coding sequence is TGTGCCAGCAGCCTCCGTCGACTAGCTGAGACCCAGTACTTC. As protein: CASSLRRLAETQYF.

The chain links TRBV7-2 to TRBJ1-5; TRBD1 might be the D (5 bases). In germline, CDR1 is SGHTA, CDR2 FQGNSA. V lost 5 bases and J 1 base, leaving 12 bases between the germline ends. This CDR3 has 15 amino acids. The CDR3 DNA reads TGTGCCAGCAGCCACTCGAGGGACAGCAATCAGCCCCAGCATTTT. Translation gives CASSHSRDSNQPQHF.

J is TRBJ2-3 and V is TRBV6-6; the D is unclear. Germline V gene data show CDR1 as MNHNY and CDR2 as SVGAGI (reference sequence). Trimming left V 7 bases short and J 0 bases short, with 2 bases between. The CDR3 extends over 11 amino acids. This CDR3 reads CASTSTDTQYF. The CDR3 DNA reads TGTGCCAGCACTAGCACAGATACGCAGTATTTT.

This sequence joins TRBV30 and TRBJ2-6; D might be TRBD1 (5 bases). Germline values: CDR1 GTSNPN, CDR2 SVGIG (reference sequence). The CDR3 is made up of 17 amino acids. V was clipped by 1 base and J by 4 bases, with 17 bases between them. The CDR3, as DNA: TGTGCCTGGAGTGCGCAAGGGGCGGCCTCCGGGGCCAACGTCCTGACTTTC. The encoded protein is CAWSAQGAASGANVLTF.

The rearrangement joins TRBV12-2 to TRBJ2-1; the table's D call TRBD2 went unverified against the DNA. TRBV12-2 is a documented pseudogene. There are 13 residues in the CDR3. CDR3 coding DNA: TGTGCAAGTCGCTCCTTTACTAGGAATGAGCAGTTCTTC. It specifies CASRSFTRNEQFF.

Details on this clone: Other DNA sequences from this sample encode an identical CDR3 as well. This chain connects TRBV7-2 to TRBJ2-7; no firm D call. Looked up from germline, CDR1 is SGHTA and CDR2 is FQGNSA. V was shortened by 5 bases and J by 4 bases, with 6 bases between the two germline ends. CDR3 length: 11 amino acids. The CDR3 region is CASSASYEQYF. For the CDR3, the DNA is TGTGCCAGCAGCGCGTCATACGAGCAGTACTTC.

The V and J genes are TRBV6-1 and TRBJ1-5; tentatively, D is TRBD1 (6 bases). The ends were cut back, 5 bases at V and 5 bases at J, with 10 bases in the middle. This CDR3 is built from 13 residues. Germline V CDR1 and CDR2: MNHNS, SASEGT. CDR3 protein: CASSRAGDQPQHF. The CDR3, as DNA: TGTGCCAGCAGTAGGGCAGGGGATCAGCCCCAGCATTTT.

This chain connects TRBV7-2 to TRBJ1-4; D is unresolved. The CDR3 contains 17 residues. Germline CDR1 reads SGHTA; CDR2 reads FQGNSA. The ends were cut back, 3 bases at V and 0 bases at J, with 14 bases in the middle. CDR3 nucleotides: TGTGCCAGCAGCTTTTGGGCGGAGATCGCAACTAATGAAAAACTGTTTTTT. Protein: CASSFWAEIATNEKLFF.